The 22 T cell receptor beta chains below were found in one sample sequenced in a study of memory CD4+ T cells and cytomegalovirus serostatus. Repertoires were generated with immunoSEQ multiplex PCR, while TCRdb's copy carries only in-frame clones and drops some. The table lists approximately 41,000 clones, approximately 80% of them singletons, with approximately 6.5% in the top ten. The sort gate was single viable CD3+CD4+CD8-CD45RO+ cells for memory CD4+ T cells. Sequencing was carried out using memory CD4+ T cells from blood. Receptors originate from an adult in good health and CMV-seronegative.

This clone appeared a single time. The genes are TRBV20-1 and TRBJ1-1; D remains unclear. Trimming stripped 2 bases from V and 9 bases from J, with 10 bases between. The length of the CDR3 is 11 residues. Germline loops: CDR1 DFQATT, CDR2 SNEGSKA (reference sequence). The CDR3 sequence is CSARLGRQAFF. DNA of the CDR3: TGCAGTGCTAGACTGGGCAGGCAAGCTTTCTTT.

V gene TRBV5-5 combines with J gene TRBJ1-1; D is undetermined. There are 14 residues in the CDR3. Per germline, CDR1 SGHKS and CDR2 YYEKEE (reference sequence). The V end lost 0 bases, the J end lost 1 base, and 7 bases lay between the germline ends. The CDR3 nucleotides read TGTGCCAGCAGCTTGGATCGATGGAACACTGAAGCTTTCTTT. The encoded protein is CASSLDRWNTEAFF.

The J gene is TRBJ2-1, the V gene TRBV15; 7 positions match TRBD2. This CDR3 comprises 15 residues. V shed 1 base, J shed 5 bases, and the junction held 5 bases outside the gene matches. Germline V gene lookup returns CDR1 LNHNV and CDR2 YYDKDF (reference sequence). The CDR3 reads CATSRGGEGHNEQFF. CDR3 nucleotides: TGTGCCACCAGCAGAGGTGGGGAGGGCCACAATGAGCAGTTCTTC.

J is TRBJ1-1 and V is TRBV15; perhaps TRBD1 as D (5 bases). The CDR3 runs 14 residues. Germline CDR1 and CDR2: LNHNV and YYDKDF (reference sequence). The ends were cut back, 0 bases at V and 10 bases at J, with 15 bases in the middle. The CDR3 sequence: CATSRDLSGSGAFF. The CDR3 bases are TGTGCCACCAGCAGAGACTTGTCAGGGTCAGGAGCTTTCTTT.

The chain carries TRBV19 and TRBJ1-5; 12 nucleotides match TRBD1. The germline gives CDR1 LNHDA, CDR2 SQIVND (reference sequence). J was trimmed by 4 bases and V by 2 bases; bases with no gene match: 3. The CDR3 extends over 16 amino acids. The CDR3 loop is CASSIRGQGANQPQHF. CDR3 DNA sequence: TGTGCCAGTAGTATAAGGGGACAGGGGGCGAATCAGCCCCAGCATTTT. Based on the CDR3 plus reference TRBV19 and TRBJ1-5, the full variable domain is DGGITQSPKYLFRKEGQNVTLSCEQNLNHDAMYWYRQDPGQGLRLIYYSQIVNDFQKGDIAEGYSVSREKKESFPLTVTSAQKNPTAFYLCASSIRGQGANQPQHFGDGTRLSIL.

The chain carries TRBV4-2 and TRBJ2-6; maybe TRBD1 (6 bases). This CDR3 contains 16 residues. Germline V gene data show CDR1 as LGHNA and CDR2 as YNFKEQ. Trimming took 1 base from V and 2 from J, leaving 9 bases between them. CDR3 amino acids: CASSQGDITGANVLTF. Here the CDR3 DNA reads TGTGCCAGCAGCCAAGGGGACATCACTGGGGCCAACGTCCTGACTTTC.

The genes are TRBV19 and TRBJ1-2, with D unclear. The V end was cut by 3 bases, the J end by 4 bases, with 15 bases between. In germline, CDR1 is LNHDA, CDR2 SQIVND (reference sequence). The CDR3 has 15 residues. CDR3 DNA: TGTGCCAGTAGTATTCGGGCCGCGGAGGGCTATGGCTACACCTTC. It translates to CASSIRAAEGYGYTF.

The chain is built from TRBV11-3 and TRBJ2-5; D not resolved. V lost 3 bases and J lost 1, with 6 bases in between. CDR3 length equals 13 residues. Germline V lookup: CDR1 SGHNT, CDR2 YENEEA. This CDR3 is CASSLNSQETQYF. The DNA for the CDR3 is TGTGCCAGCAGCTTGAACAGCCAAGAGACCCAGTACTTC.

The chain has TRBV30 and TRBJ1-2; a possible D gene is TRBD1 (5 bases). Germline V gene sequence: CDR1 GTSNPN, CDR2 SVGIG (reference sequence). Trimming stripped 5 bases from V and 4 bases from J, with 20 bases between. This CDR3 spans 15 amino acids. The CDR3 protein is CAWGGPRDGRYGYTF. In nucleotides, the CDR3 is TGTGCCTGGGGGGGTCCTCGTGACGGGCGCTATGGCTACACCTTC.

The chain recombines TRBV28 with TRBJ1-1, with a possible D match to TRBD1 (5 bases). Germline V gives CDR1 MDHEN, CDR2 SYDVKM. Trimming cost V 10 bases and J 8 bases, with 17 bases left between them. The CDR3 covers 12 residues. CDR3 protein: CAIVPPGGEAFF. CDR3 nucleotide sequence: TGTGCCATCGTACCGCCGGGGGGGGAAGCTTTCTTT.

This chain joins TRBV19 and TRBJ2-5, with a possible D match to TRBD1 (6 bases). This CDR3 region has 14 residues. The germline V gene has CDR1 LNHDA and CDR2 SQIVND (reference sequence). Trimming pared 3 bases from V and 5 bases from J, leaving 13 bases between. CDR3 protein: CASSILDRGETQYF. The CDR3 bases are TGTGCCAGTAGTATTCTGGACAGAGGGGAGACCCAGTACTTC.

The rearrangement joins TRBV19 to TRBJ1-2, with 8 bases matching TRBD1. The length of the CDR3 is 12 residues. V lost 10 bases and J lost 8; bases outside the gene matches: 9. Germline CDR1 is LNHDA and CDR2 is SQIVND (reference sequence). The CDR3 DNA is TGTGCCACCACGACAGGGGTAGGCGGCTACACCTTC. This sequence encodes CATTTGVGGYTF.

This clone was seen once. This chain joins TRBV18 and TRBJ2-5; possibly TRBD2 for D (6 bases). Germline loops: CDR1 KGHSH, CDR2 LQKENI. The CDR3 covers 13 residues. V lost 8 bases, J lost 0 bases, and 10 bases lay in between. CDR3 coding DNA: TGTGCCAGCGCACGGGAGTACCAAGAGACCCAGTACTTC. Encoded protein: CASAREYQETQYF.

This chain links TRBV7-9 with TRBJ2-2; tentative D call: TRBD1 (6 bases). This CDR3 is 13 amino acids long. V lost 5 bases to trimming and J lost 7 bases, with 11 bases between them. Germline-derived CDR1 and CDR2 are SEHNR and FQNEAQ (reference sequence). The CDR3 is CASSRGGFGELFF. The CDR3 DNA reads TGTGCCAGCAGCCGAGGGGGTTTCGGGGAGCTGTTTTTT.

The chain uses TRBV27 and TRBJ1-1; no clear D. This CDR3 has 13 amino acids. Looked up from germline, CDR1 is MNHEY and CDR2 is SMNVEV (reference sequence). Trimming removed 7 bases from V and 1 base from J, with 10 bases in between. The CDR3 nucleotides are TGTGCCAGCACCAAGACCTGGAACACTGAAGCTTTCTTT. Protein: CASTKTWNTEAFF.

The chain employs TRBV29-1 and TRBJ2-5; 7 positions match TRBD1. From germline, CDR1 is SQVTM and CDR2 ANQGSEA. The J segment lost 4 bases and the V segment lost 5 bases, leaving 13 bases of the junction unmatched. CDR3 size: 15 residues. DNA for the CDR3: TGCAGCGTTATACAGGGGCCCTATGTCCGAGAGACCCAGTACTTC. This translates into CSVIQGPYVRETQYF.

V gene TRBV11-2 combines with J gene TRBJ2-7; 8 bases map to TRBD1. J lost 6 bases, V lost 6 bases, and 19 bases had no gene match. The germline V gene has CDR1 SGHAT and CDR2 FQNNGV. CDR3 length: 17 residues. The CDR3 region is CASRRRTGPGGSSEQYF. The CDR3 DNA reads as TGTGCCAGCAGACGACGGACAGGGCCCGGGGGTAGTAGCGAGCAGTACTTC.

This clone rates as medium-sized. The chain combines TRBV7-9 with TRBJ2-2; D is tentatively TRBD1 or TRBD2 (5 bases each). This CDR3 region has 14 residues. Germline assignment: CDR1 SEHNR and CDR2 FQNEAQ (reference sequence). The V gene lost 2 bases and the J gene lost 6 bases, with 10 bases spanning the gap. The CDR3: CASSLMSGPGELFF. CDR3 DNA: TGTGCCAGCAGCTTAATGTCGGGGCCCGGGGAGCTGTTTTTT.

The J gene is TRBJ1-4, the V gene TRBV5-1; tentative D call: TRBD1 (5 bases). The CDR3 spans 16 residues. The germline CDR1 and CDR2 sequences are SGHRS and YFSETQ. V was pared by 3 bases and J by 0 bases, with 12 bases between. Here the CDR3 reads CASSSSRDPTNEKLFF. The DNA of the CDR3 is TGCGCCAGCAGCTCCTCTCGGGACCCAACTAATGAAAAACTGTTTTTT.

This chain connects TRBV5-4 to TRBJ1-2, with 10 nucleotides matching TRBD1. CDR1 and CDR2 (germline): SGHNT, YYREEE (reference sequence). The CDR3 runs 13 residues. J was trimmed by 6 bases and V by 2 bases; bases with no gene match: 1. CDR3 sequence reads: CASSLGTGDGYTF. The CDR3 region has the DNA TGTGCCAGCAGCTTAGGGACAGGGGATGGCTACACCTTC.

The V gene is TRBV29-1, the J gene TRBJ2-4, with 10 bases that match TRBD2. The V segment lost 4 bases and the J segment 7 bases; nucleotides outside the gene matches: 4. Germline CDR1 reads SQVTM; CDR2 reads ANQGSEA. This CDR3 is 13 amino acids long. The CDR3 sequence is CSVGAGGPNIQYF. In nucleotides, the CDR3 is TGCAGCGTTGGAGCGGGAGGGCCGAACATTCAGTACTTC.

The chain has TRBV19 and TRBJ1-5; 10 nucleotides align to TRBD1. Germline CDR1 is LNHDA and CDR2 is SQIVND (reference sequence). J gave up 7 bases and V 7 bases, and 16 bases lay outside the gene matches. The CDR3 length is 17 residues. CDR3 coding DNA: TGTGCCAGTAACTCACTCCAGGGACAGGGGCCGGGACAGCCCCAGCATTTT. Encoded protein: CASNSLQGQGPGQPQHF.